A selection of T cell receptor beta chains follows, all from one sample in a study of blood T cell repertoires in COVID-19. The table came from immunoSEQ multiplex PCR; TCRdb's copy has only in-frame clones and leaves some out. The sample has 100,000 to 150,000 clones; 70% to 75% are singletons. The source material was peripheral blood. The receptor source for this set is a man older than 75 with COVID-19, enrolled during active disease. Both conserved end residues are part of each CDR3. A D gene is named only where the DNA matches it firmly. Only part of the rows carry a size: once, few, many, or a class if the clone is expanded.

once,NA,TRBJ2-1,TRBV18,CASSSRTAGSDNEQFF,TGTGCCAGCTCCTCCAGGACAGCGGGGTCGGACAATGAGCAGTTCTTC
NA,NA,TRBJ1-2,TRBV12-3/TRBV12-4,CASSPLKSAGYTF,TGTGCCAGCAGCCCCTTAAAGAGCGCTGGCTACACCTTC
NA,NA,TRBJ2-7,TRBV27,CASSYRERYEQYF,TGTGCCAGCAGTTACAGGGAACGCTACGAGCAGTACTTC
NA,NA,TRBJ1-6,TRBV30,CASRGDSPLHF,TGTGCCTCGAGGGGAGATTCACCCCTCCACTTT
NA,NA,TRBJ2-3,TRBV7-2,CASSRDSPATDTQYF,TGTGCCAGCAGCCGCGACAGCCCGGCCACAGATACGCAGTATTTT
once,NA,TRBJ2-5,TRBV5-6,CASSWTVQETQYF,TGTGCCAGCAGCTGGACAGTACAAGAGACCCAGTACTTC
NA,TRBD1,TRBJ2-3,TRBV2,CASSDTGTDTDTQYF,TGTGCCAGCAGCGATACAGGGACAGACACAGATACGCAGTATTTT
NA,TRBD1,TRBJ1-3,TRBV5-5,CASTQLTGARRNTIYF,TGTGCCAGCACCCAATTAACAGGGGCGAGAAGAAACACCATATATTTT
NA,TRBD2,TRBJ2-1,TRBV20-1,CSASRQRERVEQFF,TGCAGTGCTAGTCGGCAGCGGGAGCGTGTTGAGCAGTTCTTC
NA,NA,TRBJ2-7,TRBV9,CASSVDGDITYEQYF,TGTGCCAGCAGCGTAGATGGTGACATCACCTACGAGCAGTACTTC
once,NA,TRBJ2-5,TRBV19,CASSTGLQGTQYF,TGTGCCAGTAGCACGGGACTACAGGGGACCCAGTACTTC
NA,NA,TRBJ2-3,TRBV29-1,CSVLFAGYSTDTQYF,TGCAGCGTCCTTTTCGCGGGGTATAGCACAGATACGCAGTATTTT
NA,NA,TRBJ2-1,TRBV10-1,CASFIAESYNEQFF,TGCGCCAGTTTTATAGCGGAATCCTACAATGAGCAGTTCTTC
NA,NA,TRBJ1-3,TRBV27,CASSAGGNTIYF,TGTGCCAGCAGTGCCGGTGGAAACACCATATATTTT
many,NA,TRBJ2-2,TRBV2,CASRLRQAGTGELFF,TGTGCCAGCAGATTGAGACAGGCGGGCACCGGGGAGCTGTTTTTT
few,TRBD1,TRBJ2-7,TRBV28,CASSLGQGDYYEQYF,TGTGCCAGCAGTTTAGGACAGGGCGACTACTATGAGCAGTACTTC
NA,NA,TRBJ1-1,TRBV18,CASSPTQGNAEAFF,TGTGCCAGCTCACCGACACAGGGAAACGCTGAAGCTTTCTTT
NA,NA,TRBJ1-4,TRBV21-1,CASSGHPGPPGEKLFF,TGTGCCAGCAGCGGTCATCCGGGTCCGCCCGGAGAAAAACTGTTTTTT
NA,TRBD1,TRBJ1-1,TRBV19,CASSVPPGQTTEAFF,TGTGCCAGTAGTGTCCCACCGGGACAGACAACTGAAGCTTTCTTT
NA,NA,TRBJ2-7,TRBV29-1,CSVEMDSAYEQYF,TGCAGCGTTGAGATGGACAGCGCCTACGAGCAGTACTTC
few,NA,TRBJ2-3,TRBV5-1,CASNVGHTSTDTQYF,TGCGCCAGCAACGTGGGGCACACTAGCACAGATACGCAGTATTTT
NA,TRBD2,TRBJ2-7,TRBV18,CASSPRVWGGKTYEQYF,TGTGCCAGCTCACCACGAGTGTGGGGAGGGAAGACCTACGAGCAGTACTTC
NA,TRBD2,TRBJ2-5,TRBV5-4,CASTREGETQYF,TGTGCCAGCACCAGGGAGGGAGAGACCCAGTACTTC
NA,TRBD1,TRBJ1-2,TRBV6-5,CASSLTGGDVGYTF,TGTGCCAGCAGTTTGACAGGGGGCGACGTTGGCTACACCTTC
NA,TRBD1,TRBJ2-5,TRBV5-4,CASSFRGHETQYF,TGTGCCAGCAGCTTCAGGGGGCATGAGACCCAGTACTTC
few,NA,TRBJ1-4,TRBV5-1,CASSHSTTGDEKLFF,TGCGCCAGCAGCCATTCAACGACAGGCGATGAAAAACTGTTTTTT
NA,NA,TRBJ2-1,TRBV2,CASTSPGLYNEQFF,TGTGCCAGCACCTCCCCGGGACTTTACAATGAGCAGTTCTTC
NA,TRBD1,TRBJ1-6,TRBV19,CASRDRGLNSPLHF,TGTGCCAGCCGGGACAGGGGACTTAACTCACCCCTCCACTTT
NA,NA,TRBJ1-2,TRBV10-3,CAISELDRPANYGYTF,TGTGCCATCAGTGAATTAGACAGACCAGCTAACTATGGCTACACCTTC
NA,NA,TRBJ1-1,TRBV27,CASSSSTGIDTEAFF,TGTGCCAGCAGTTCCTCGACCGGGATAGACACTGAAGCTTTCTTT
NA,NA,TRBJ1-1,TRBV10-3,CATGSGVGAEAFF,TGTGCCACCGGATCGGGGGTAGGGGCTGAAGCTTTCTTT
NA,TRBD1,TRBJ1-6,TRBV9,CASSGRDRGPSPLHF,TGTGCCAGCAGCGGCCGGGACAGGGGGCCTTCACCCCTCCACTTT
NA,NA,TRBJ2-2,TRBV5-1,CASSLLGAQTGELFF,TGCGCCAGCAGCTTGCTGGGAGCCCAAACCGGGGAGCTGTTTTTT
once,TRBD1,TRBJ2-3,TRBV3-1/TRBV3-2,CASSLRQGLTDTQYF,TGTGCCAGCAGTCTCAGACAGGGTCTAACAGATACGCAGTATTTT
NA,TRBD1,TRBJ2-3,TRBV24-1,CATSDVGQGATDTQYF,TGTGCCACCAGTGATGTTGGACAGGGGGCCACAGATACGCAGTATTTT
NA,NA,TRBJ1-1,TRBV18,CASSPAVPNTEAFF,TGTGCCAGCTCACCAGCAGTTCCGAACACTGAAGCTTTCTTT
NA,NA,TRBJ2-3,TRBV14,CASSPRTRRVDTQYF,TGTGCCAGCAGCCCCCGGACAAGGAGAGTAGATACGCAGTATTTT
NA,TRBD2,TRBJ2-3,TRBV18,CASSPNSGRSSTDTQYF,TGTGCCAGCTCACCGAATAGCGGGAGGTCTAGCACAGATACGCAGTATTTT
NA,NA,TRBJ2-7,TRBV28,CASSPRGGSSYEQYF,TGTGCCAGCAGTCCTAGGGGAGGTAGCTCCTACGAGCAGTACTTC
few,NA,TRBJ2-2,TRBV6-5,CASLNTGELFF,TGTGCCAGCCTTAACACCGGGGAGCTGTTTTTT
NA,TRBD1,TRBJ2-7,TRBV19,CASSQTGGPYEQYF,TGTGCCAGTAGCCAGACAGGGGGGCCCTACGAGCAGTACTTC
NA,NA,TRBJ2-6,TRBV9,CASSAVFSGANVLTF,TGTGCCAGCAGCGCGGTGTTCTCTGGGGCCAACGTCCTGACTTTC
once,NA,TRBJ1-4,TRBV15,CATSRDSGLPREKLFF,TGTGCCACCAGCAGAGATTCAGGGCTGCCTCGGGAAAAACTGTTTTTT